This T cell receptor beta chain was profiled in a study of shared clonotypes between healthy human individuals. In the study overall: CD4 naive cells filled three plates per donor, CD4 memory three, CD8 naive two and CD8 memory one.

This clone has just one count. Germline CDR1 LNHDA, CDR2 SQIVND (reference sequence). The V end lost 5 bases, the J end lost 8 bases, and 15 bases lay between the germline ends. CDR3 length equals 13 residues. CD45RO-negative, CCR7-selected cells formed the naive CD8 fraction, which excluded terminally differentiated effector memory CD45RA+ cells. Profiling relied on immunoSEQ multiplex PCR, and the TCRdb table lists in-frame clones only, not all of them. The table includes some 740,000 clones, about 92% detected once. V is TRBV19 and J is TRBJ1-2; no clear D. Material for sequencing was naive CD8+ T cells sorted from blood. The receptor comes from a man between 25 and 39 years old in good health. Here the CDR3 DNA reads TGTGCCAGTAGTGTGGTGACCGGAGACGGCTACACCTTC. Its translation: CASSVVTGDGYTF.